The TCR beta chain described here comes from a study of blood T cell repertoires in COVID-19. Study background: Whether acute or convalescent, the COVID-19 samples came from the United States, Italy and Spain. The cDNA or gDNA used as material had been derived from T cells, B-cell-depleted T cells, or PBMCs.

Some clones are missing from TCRdb's copy, which holds only in-frame ones; the method was immunoSEQ multiplex PCR. The table lists about 250,000 clones, 88% of them singletons, with more than 0.95% in the top ten. CDR3 size: 13 residues. Trimming cost V 1 base and J 8 bases, with 8 bases left between them. CDR1 and CDR2 (germline): SGHTA, FQGNSA. The sample consisted of peripheral blood. The clonotype comes from a middle-aged woman who had recovered from COVID-19. The chain employs TRBV7-2 and TRBJ1-4; no clear D. The CDR3 region has the DNA TGTGCCAGCAGCTTAGGTGAGGCGGAAAAACTGTTTTTT. As protein: CASSLGEAEKLFF.